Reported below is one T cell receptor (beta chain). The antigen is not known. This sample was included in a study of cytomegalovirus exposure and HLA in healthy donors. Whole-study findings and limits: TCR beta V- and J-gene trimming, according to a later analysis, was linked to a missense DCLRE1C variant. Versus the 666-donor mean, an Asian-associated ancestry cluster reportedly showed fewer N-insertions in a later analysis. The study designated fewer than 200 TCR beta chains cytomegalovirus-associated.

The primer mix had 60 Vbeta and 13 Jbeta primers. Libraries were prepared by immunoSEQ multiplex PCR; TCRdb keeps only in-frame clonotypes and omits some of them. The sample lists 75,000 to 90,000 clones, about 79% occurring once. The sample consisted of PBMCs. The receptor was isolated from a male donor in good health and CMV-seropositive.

The CDR3 loop reads CASSLGGKNIQYF. CDR3 bases: TGTGCCAGCAGCTTGGGGGGCAAAAACATTCAGTACTTC. J is TRBJ2-4 and V is TRBV7-2; tentative D call: TRBD2 (6 bases). This CDR3 has 13 residues. CDR1 and CDR2 from the germline V gene are SGHTA and FQGNSA. The ends were cut back, 3 bases at V and 3 bases at J, with 6 bases in the middle.